This T cell receptor beta chain emerged from a study of Graves' ophthalmopathy and Graves' hyperthyroidism. As to this clonotype: No conserved phenylalanine or tryptophan is present at the end of the CDR3, so a read error is the likely explanation.

RNA transcripts served as template for amplifying TCR beta CDR3 sequences. A first-round RT-PCR used HTBI primers, followed by a second-round multiplex PCR. Each CDR3 protein gets one entry after TCRdb re-called the multiplex PCR reads with MiXCR. The sample shows hundreds of thousands of distinct CDR3 sequences, 35% to 45% of them seen only once. Germline V gives CDR1 SQVTM, CDR2 ANQGSEA. This CDR3 region has 12 residues. The sequencing input was peripheral blood. V usage is TRBV29-1 and J usage is TRBJ1-1, with D unclear. The sequence was collected from an adult man with Graves' ophthalmopathy. The CDR3 nucleotides are TGCAGCGTTGACCATGGAGACACTGAGGCTTTCCTT. Protein sequence: CSVDHGDTEAFL.